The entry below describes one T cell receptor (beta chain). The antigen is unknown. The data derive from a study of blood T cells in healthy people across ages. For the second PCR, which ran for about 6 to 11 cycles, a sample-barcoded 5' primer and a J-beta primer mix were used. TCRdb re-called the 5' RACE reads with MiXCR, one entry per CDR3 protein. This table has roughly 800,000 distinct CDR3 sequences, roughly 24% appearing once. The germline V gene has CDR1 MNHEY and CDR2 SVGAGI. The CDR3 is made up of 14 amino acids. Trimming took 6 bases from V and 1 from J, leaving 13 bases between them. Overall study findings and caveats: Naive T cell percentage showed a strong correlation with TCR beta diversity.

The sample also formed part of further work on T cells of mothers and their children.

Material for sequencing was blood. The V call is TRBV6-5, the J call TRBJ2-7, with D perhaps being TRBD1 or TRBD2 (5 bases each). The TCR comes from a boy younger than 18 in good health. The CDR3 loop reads CASSWGRKSYEQYF. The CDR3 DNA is TGTGCCAGCAGCTGGGGACGGAAGTCCTACGAGCAGTACTTC.